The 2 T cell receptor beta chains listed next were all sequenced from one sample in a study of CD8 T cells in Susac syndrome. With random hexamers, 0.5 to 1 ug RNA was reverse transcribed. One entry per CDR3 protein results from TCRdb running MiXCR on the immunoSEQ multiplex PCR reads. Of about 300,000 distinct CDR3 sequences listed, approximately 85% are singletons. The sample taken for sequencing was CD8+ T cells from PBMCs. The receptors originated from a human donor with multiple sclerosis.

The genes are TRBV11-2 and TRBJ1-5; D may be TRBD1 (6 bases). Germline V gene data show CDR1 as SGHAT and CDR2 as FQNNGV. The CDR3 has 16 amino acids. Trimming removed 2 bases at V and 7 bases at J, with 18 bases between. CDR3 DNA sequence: TGTGCCAGCAGCTTATCTTGGGGGGCAGGGACCCAGCCCCAGCATTTT. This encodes CASSLSWGAGTQPQHF.

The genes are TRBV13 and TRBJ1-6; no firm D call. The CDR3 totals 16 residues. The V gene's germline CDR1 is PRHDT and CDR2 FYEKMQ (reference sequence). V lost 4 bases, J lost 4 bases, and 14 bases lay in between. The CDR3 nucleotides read TGTGCCAGCAGCTCTTTCAGACACTCGTATAATTCACCCCTCCACTTT. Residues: CASSSFRHSYNSPLHF.